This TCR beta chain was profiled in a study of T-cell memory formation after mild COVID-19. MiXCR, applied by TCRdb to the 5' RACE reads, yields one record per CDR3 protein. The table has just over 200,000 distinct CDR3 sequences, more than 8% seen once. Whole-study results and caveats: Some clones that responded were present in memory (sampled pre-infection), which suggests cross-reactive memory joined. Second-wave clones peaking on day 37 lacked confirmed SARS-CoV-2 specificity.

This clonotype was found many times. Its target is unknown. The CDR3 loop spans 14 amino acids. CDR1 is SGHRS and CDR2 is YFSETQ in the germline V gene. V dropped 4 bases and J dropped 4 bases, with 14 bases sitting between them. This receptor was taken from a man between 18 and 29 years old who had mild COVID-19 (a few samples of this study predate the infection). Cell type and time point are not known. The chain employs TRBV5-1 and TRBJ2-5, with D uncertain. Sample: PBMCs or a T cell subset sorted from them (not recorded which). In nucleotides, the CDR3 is TGCGCCAGCAGCGCTTACGGATCTGGAGAGACCCAGTACTTC. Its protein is CASSAYGSGETQYF.